This is a list of T cell receptor beta chains from one sample in a study of T-cell memory formation after mild COVID-19. TCRdb re-called the 5' RACE reads with MiXCR, one entry per CDR3 protein. This table has 560,000 or so distinct CDR3 sequences, around 16% appearing once. Sequencing input: PBMCs or a T cell subset sorted from them (not recorded which). The receptors shown here come from an adult woman who had mild COVID-19 (a few samples of this study predate the infection). Cell type and time point are not known. Each CDR3 is given with its conserved first and last residue. The order of the fields is D gene, J gene, V gene, clone size, CDR3 DNA, CDR3 protein. The D gene is left open where the match is weak. Only part of the rows carry a size: once, few, many, or a class if the clone is expanded.

>.|TRBJ1-4|TRBV27|many
TGTGCCAGCAGTCACGGACGTGCTGGCGAAAAACTGTTTTTT
CASSHGRAGEKLFF
>TRBD2|TRBJ2-1|TRBV24-1|.
TGTGCCACCAGCGGGAGGGCCGTAGATGAGCAGTTCTTC
CATSGRAVDEQFF
>.|TRBJ2-7|TRBV7-2|.
TGTGCCAGCAGCAGGTTCGGGACACCCGAGCAGTACTTC
CASSRFGTPEQYF
>TRBD2|TRBJ2-7|TRBV28|.
TGTGCCAGCAGTCCGCAGGGACTAGCGGGAGGGTCCTCCTACGAGCAGTACTTC
CASSPQGLAGGSSYEQYF
>TRBD1|TRBJ2-5|TRBV5-1|.
TGCGCCAGCAGCTTGGCCCCCGGGACAGGGGCCCAGTACTTC
CASSLAPGTGAQYF
>.|TRBJ1-1|TRBV6-2/TRBV6-3|few
TGTGCCAGCAGTCCCAACATGAACACTGAAGCTTTCTTT
CASSPNMNTEAFF
>.|TRBJ2-3|TRBV4-2|.
TGTGCCAGCAGCCAAGGAGGACGGGAGACGACAGATACGCAGTATTTT
CASSQGGRETTDTQYF
>TRBD1|TRBJ1-1|TRBV7-9|few
TGTGCCAGCAGCTCTTCCTGGACAGGCCGGAACACTGAAGCTTTCTTT
CASSSSWTGRNTEAFF
>.|TRBJ2-7|TRBV12-3/TRBV12-4|few
TGTGCCAGCGGACCTCACAGGGCCCCCTACGAGCAGTACTTC
CASGPHRAPYEQYF
>.|TRBJ2-7|TRBV6-6|.
TGTGCCAGCAGTTACTCGGGGGATGGGCGCTACGAGCAGTACTTC
CASSYSGDGRYEQYF
>TRBD2|TRBJ2-1|TRBV7-2|.
TGTGCCAGCAGCTTAAGGAGGGAGGGTGAGCAGTTCTTC
CASSLRREGEQFF
>TRBD2|TRBJ2-1|TRBV7-9|.
TGTGCCAGCAGCCCCGGTAGCGGGAGTAATGAGCAGTTCTTC
CASSPGSGSNEQFF
>TRBD1|TRBJ2-1|TRBV5-1|few
TGCGCCAGCAGCGAGTTATCTCGGGACAGTAGCGAGTTCTTC
CASSELSRDSSEFF
>.|TRBJ2-1|TRBV20-1|.
TGCAGTGCTAGAGATCCGGCGATCAATGAGCAGTTCTTC
CSARDPAINEQFF
>TRBD2|TRBJ2-7|TRBV18|few
TGTGCCAGCTCACCCCCTGGCGGGAGCTCCTACGAGCAGTACTTC
CASSPPGGSSYEQYF
>TRBD1|TRBJ2-2|TRBV7-9|.
TGTGCCAGCATCGAGACAGGGGACACCGGGGAGCTGTTTTTT
CASIETGDTGELFF
>.|TRBJ1-1|TRBV10-3|.
TGTGCCATCACTCCCGACAGGAACACTGAAGCTTTCTTT
CAITPDRNTEAFF
>.|TRBJ2-3|TRBV30|.
TGTGCCTGGACCCAGCGTGTGACAGATACGCAGTATTTT
CAWTQRVTDTQYF
>TRBD2|TRBJ2-7|TRBV4-3|few
TGCGCCAGCAGCCAAGGAGGAATAGCGGGAGGGCCTAAGCAGTACTTC
CASSQGGIAGGPKQYF
>.|TRBJ1-1|TRBV30|few
TGTGCCTGGAGTGTTATAAAGAACACTGAAGCTTTCTTT
CAWSVIKNTEAFF
>TRBD2|TRBJ2-2|TRBV24-1|.
TGTGCCACCAGTGATTTTGGGACTAGCGGGCCCCCCGGGGAGCTGTTTTTT
CATSDFGTSGPPGELFF
>TRBD2|TRBJ2-7|TRBV7-2|few
TGTGCCAGCAGCTTAGTCGCTAGCGGGTCAACCTACGAGCAGTACTTC
CASSLVASGSTYEQYF
>.|TRBJ2-7|TRBV19|.
TGTGCCAGTAGCCGCGTTTGGGGGGCCACCTACGAGCAGTACTTC
CASSRVWGATYEQYF
>.|TRBJ2-1|TRBV7-9|.
TGTGCCAGCAGCTTAGGAGGGGGGACGCGGTTAGCGGAGGCATCCTACAATGAGCAGTTCTTC
CASSLGGGTRLAEASYNEQFF
>TRBD1|TRBJ1-1|TRBV4-1|once
TGCGCCAGCAGCCAAGTAGGGGGCCTGAACACTGAAGCTTTCTTT
CASSQVGGLNTEAFF
>TRBD1|TRBJ1-1|TRBV30|.
TGTGCCTGGATAGGGACAGGGAATGCTGAAGCTTTCTTT
CAWIGTGNAEAFF
>.|TRBJ2-2|TRBV5-1|few
TGCGCCAGCAGAGAAAGGACAACGAACACCGGGGAGCTGTTTTTT
CASRERTTNTGELFF
>.|TRBJ2-1|TRBV12-3/TRBV12-4|many
TGTGCCAGCAGTTTTGGGCGGGGCTACGACAATGAGCAGTTCTTC
CASSFGRGYDNEQFF
>TRBD1|TRBJ1-2|TRBV27|.
TGTGCCAGCAGGGACCTGGGACAGGGCCAATATGGCTACACCTTC
CASRDLGQGQYGYTF
>TRBD1|TRBJ1-1|TRBV4-2|.
TGTGCCAGCAGCCAAGATAGAAGGGGACAGGGAGGGGCTGAAGCTTTCTTT
CASSQDRRGQGGAEAFF
>.|TRBJ1-2|TRBV4-2|.
TGTGCCAGCAGCCAAGATGGCAGGGGACATAACTATGGCTACACCTTC
CASSQDGRGHNYGYTF
>.|TRBJ1-2|TRBV7-9|.
TGTGCCAGCAGCTTAAACAGCAGCCCCGGCTACACCTTC
CASSLNSSPGYTF
>.|TRBJ2-7|TRBV6-5|.
TGTGCCAGCAGTTACAGATATTCCATCCTGGGGGCCAACTACGAGCAGTACTTC
CASSYRYSILGANYEQYF
>TRBD1|TRBJ1-1|TRBV29-1|few
TGCAGCGCCATACGTGGGACAGGGGGCGAGGCTTTCTTT
CSAIRGTGGEAFF
>.|TRBJ2-1|TRBV20-1|few
TGCAGTGCCAGTGGCCGGGGTCGGGGGCATGAGCAGTTCTTC
CSASGRGRGHEQFF
>.|TRBJ2-7|TRBV11-2|.
TGTGCCAGCAGCCCCGTGCTGGCGATTTCGGGGGTATACGAGCAGTACTTC
CASSPVLAISGVYEQYF
>.|TRBJ2-5|TRBV12-3/TRBV12-4|many
TGTGCCAGCAGTTTAGAGGAAGAGACCCAGTACTTC
CASSLEEETQYF
>.|TRBJ2-2|TRBV12-3/TRBV12-4|.
TGTGCCAGCAGTTTAGCGGGGAGGGGGCAAGGCACCGGGGAGCTGTTTTTT
CASSLAGRGQGTGELFF
>.|TRBJ2-5|TRBV6-5|.
TGTGCCAGCAGTCTCCGACTAGGTGGGGAGACCCAGTACTTC
CASSLRLGGETQYF
>.|TRBJ2-5|TRBV24-1|few
TGTGCCACCCAGAGGGAGGGGGGGGAGACCCAGTACTTC
CATQREGGETQYF
>TRBD1|TRBJ1-2|TRBV5-6|few
TGTGCCAGCAGCTTGTTGCGGACAGGGCGGTATGGCTACACCTTC
CASSLLRTGRYGYTF
>.|TRBJ1-4|TRBV29-1|few
TGCAGCGTTGAAACCCGCGGTGCAACTAATGAAAAACTGTTTTTT
CSVETRGATNEKLFF
>.|TRBJ2-2|TRBV12-3/TRBV12-4|few
TGTGCCAGCAGTTTCGGCCCGGGGGCCGGGGAGCTGTTTTTT
CASSFGPGAGELFF
>.|TRBJ1-3|TRBV5-1|few
TGCGCCAGCAGCTTTGATGGGGGCTCTGGAAACACCATATATTTT
CASSFDGGSGNTIYF
>TRBD2|TRBJ2-3|TRBV13|.
TGTGCCAGCAGCTTAGTAGTAGCGGGTCCAATCACAGATACGCAGTATTTT
CASSLVVAGPITDTQYF
>.|TRBJ1-5|TRBV15|few
TGTGCCACCAGCAGAGACGGAAGTTCGGCCCAGCATTTT
CATSRDGSSAQHF
>TRBD2|TRBJ2-1|TRBV6-5|.
TGTGCCAGTAAACCTAGCGGGGGTGCCTACAATGAGCAGTTCTTC
CASKPSGGAYNEQFF
>TRBD1|TRBJ2-1|TRBV6-4|few
TGTGCCAGCAGTGACTCACCAGACAGGGCCCTGGGGAATGAGCAGTTCTTC
CASSDSPDRALGNEQFF
>.|TRBJ2-3|TRBV2|once
TGTGCCAGCGGTTATTCCGGGGCTAAAGATACGCAGTATTTT
CASGYSGAKDTQYF
>.|TRBJ1-1|TRBV12-3/TRBV12-4|many
TGTGCCAGCCCGCCGGAGAACACTGAAGCTTTCTTT
CASPPENTEAFF
>.|TRBJ2-6|TRBV5-1|.
TGCGCCAGCAGCCTCGCTCAGGTCTCTGGGGCCAACGTCCTGACTTTC
CASSLAQVSGANVLTF
>TRBD2|TRBJ2-1|TRBV7-7|few
TGTGCTAGCAGCTTAGATATAGCGGGAGGTACGGATGAGCAGTTCTTC
CASSLDIAGGTDEQFF
>TRBD2|TRBJ2-1|TRBV7-2|many
TGTGCCAGCAGCCCCACCCACGCTAGCGGGATCAACAATGAGCAGTTCTTC
CASSPTHASGINNEQFF
>.|TRBJ1-1|TRBV18|.
TGTGCCAGCTCACCAAGCAGGGATCATGAAGCTTTCTTT
CASSPSRDHEAFF
>.|TRBJ2-3|TRBV10-3|few
TGTGCCACCGGCGGGGCGGAAGGAGATACGCAGTATTTT
CATGGAEGDTQYF
>.|TRBJ1-1|TRBV7-2|.
TGTGCCAGCAGCTTAGTCTCCGGGGCCACTGAAGCTTTCTTT
CASSLVSGATEAFF
>TRBD1|TRBJ1-5|TRBV5-6|.
TGTGCCAGCAGCCTGACAGGGCTTGTAAATCAGCCCCAGCATTTT
CASSLTGLVNQPQHF